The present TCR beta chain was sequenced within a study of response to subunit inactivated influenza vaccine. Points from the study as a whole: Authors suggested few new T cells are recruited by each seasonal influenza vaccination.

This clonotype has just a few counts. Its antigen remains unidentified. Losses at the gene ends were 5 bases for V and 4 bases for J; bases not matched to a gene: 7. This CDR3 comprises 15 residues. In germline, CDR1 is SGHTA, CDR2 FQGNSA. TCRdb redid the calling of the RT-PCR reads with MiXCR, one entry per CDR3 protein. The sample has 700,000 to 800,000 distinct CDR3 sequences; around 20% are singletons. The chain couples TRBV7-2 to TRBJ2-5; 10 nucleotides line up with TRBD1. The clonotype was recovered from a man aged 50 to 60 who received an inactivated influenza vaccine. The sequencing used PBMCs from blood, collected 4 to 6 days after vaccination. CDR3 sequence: CASSSRQGASETQYF. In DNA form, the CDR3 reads TGTGCCAGCAGCAGCAGACAGGGGGCTTCAGAGACCCAGTACTTC.